This T cell receptor beta chain stems from a study of T cell responses to AZD1222 COVID-19 vaccine. Study-wide points: A mostly white British donor set with more females was recruited, and clonal diversity was possibly underestimated.

Measured with immunoSEQ multiplex PCR; TCRdb has only the in-frame clones, and not every one. Among about 67,000 clones listed, around four fifths were seen once. For this clone: Antigen unknown.

Germline-derived CDR1 and CDR2 are LGHDT and YNNKEL (reference sequence). This CDR3 contains 12 residues. V gave up 1 base and J gave up 6 bases, with 7 bases separating them. This receptor was taken from an adult in good health. The chain carries TRBV3-1 (or the pseudogene TRBV3-2) and TRBJ2-7; the D gene is possibly TRBD2 (5 bases). The sequenced sample was peripheral blood, obtained on day 0 of AZD1222 vaccination. The CDR3 sequence is CASSQAGSEQYF. In nucleotides, the CDR3 is TGTGCCAGCAGCCAAGCGGGAAGCGAGCAGTACTTC.